The rows below give T cell receptor beta chains drawn from one sample of a study of shared T cell receptors in the human thymus. Assay: immunoSEQ multiplex PCR; the TCRdb copy retains only in-frame clones and omits some. This table has 550,000 to 800,000 clones, 75% to 90% appearing once. The data also belong to a second study, concerning human thymus T cells.

The sequencing sample was made of thymocytes. These receptor sequences come from a girl under three years old with a congenital heart defect. Both conserved end residues are part of each CDR3. A D gene is named only where the DNA matches it firmly. A row's size may be missing; if present it is once, few, many or a size class.

v_gene	abundance	d_gene	len	j_gene	CDR3nt	CDR3aa
TRBV5-4	NA	NA	15	TRBJ2-3	TGTGCCAGCAGCTCGGGGACACCCAGCACAGATACGCAGTATTTT	CASSSGTPSTDTQYF
TRBV15	NA	TRBD1	17	TRBJ2-1	TGTGCCACCATTTCCCGCGGTGGGGACAGCTCCTACAATGAGCAGTTCTTC	CATISRGGDSSYNEQFF
TRBV5-4	NA	TRBD2	16	TRBJ2-3	TGTGCCAGCAGCTTCGTTCGGGGGGGCCTAAAGGATACGCAGTATTTT	CASSFVRGGLKDTQYF
TRBV6-1	NA	TRBD1	12	TRBJ1-2	TGTGCCAGCAGCCGACAGGGCTATGGCTACACCTTC	CASSRQGYGYTF
TRBV14	NA	TRBD1	18	TRBJ1-4	TGTGCCAGCAGCCCAACATCCTCCGGGACAGGGGGCCATGAAAAACTGTTTTTT	CASSPTSSGTGGHEKLFF
TRBV15	NA	NA	19	TRBJ1-6	TGTGCCACCAGCAGAGGGAGGCGGGAACGAAGCGCCTATAATTCACCCCTCCACTTT	CATSRGRRERSAYNSPLHF
TRBV7-6	NA	NA	17	TRBJ1-3	TGTGCCAGCAGCTTAGGGAGGATAGAGCCCTCTGGAAACACCATATATTTT	CASSLGRIEPSGNTIYF
TRBV25-1	once	NA	14	TRBJ1-1	TGTGCCAGCAGTGAAGATTTAGTAGACACTGAAGCTTTCTTT	CASSEDLVDTEAFF
TRBV7-8	NA	NA	16	TRBJ2-1	TGTGCCAGCAGCTTAGGGGCAGGGCAGTTTGTCGATGAGCAGTTCTTC	CASSLGAGQFVDEQFF
TRBV6-5	few	NA	13	TRBJ1-6	TGTGCCAGCGGGTCATGGGCTGATTCACCCCTCCACTTT	CASGSWADSPLHF
TRBV7-2	NA	NA	15	TRBJ2-7	TGTGCCAGCAGTTCAAGCTCCGGGGGCTCCTACGAGCAGTACTTC	CASSSSSGGSYEQYF
TRBV28	NA	NA	13	TRBJ1-2	TGTGCCAGCAGACTGACAGCTAACTATGGCTACACCTTC	CASRLTANYGYTF
TRBV18	NA	TRBD1	14	TRBJ1-4	TGTGCCAGCTCGCTTGACAGGGGAAATGAAAAACTGTTTTTT	CASSLDRGNEKLFF
TRBV30	NA	NA	16	TRBJ2-7	TGTGCCTGGAGTCTGGGGGGACCTACCGGCGTGTACGAGCAGTACTTC	CAWSLGGPTGVYEQYF
TRBV5-1	NA	NA	14	TRBJ1-1	TGCGCCAGCAGCTTGGAGGGATACAGGAGAGAAGCTTTCTTT	CASSLEGYRREAFF
TRBV5-4	NA	NA	14	TRBJ2-2	TGTGCCAGCAGCCGGGATAACTTCACCGGGGAGCTGTTTTTT	CASSRDNFTGELFF
TRBV10-1	NA	NA	14	TRBJ2-2	TGCGCCCCCCGCCCCGGTGAGGGAGCCGGGGAGCTGTTTTTT	CAPRPGEGAGELFF
TRBV11-1	once	NA	13	TRBJ2-7	TGTGCCAGCAGCTTAACAGCCGCCTACGAGCAGTACTTC	CASSLTAAYEQYF
TRBV5-1	few	TRBD2	20	TRBJ2-1	TGCGCCAGCAGCTCGCGTAACCTAGCGGGAGAACCGAGCTCCTACAATGAGCAGTTCTTC	CASSSRNLAGEPSSYNEQFF
TRBV5-6	few	TRBD2	17	TRBJ2-3	TGTGCCAGCAGCTTGGAGCGGGACCCCTGTAGCACAGATACGCAGTATTTT	CASSLERDPCSTDTQYF
TRBV27	NA	TRBD1	17	TRBJ1-5	TGTGCCAGCAGTTCCTCCGCCAAAGACAGGGGGGTTCAGCCCCAGCATTTT	CASSSSAKDRGVQPQHF
TRBV7-3	NA	TRBD1	15	TRBJ2-1	TGTGCCAGCAGCCTAGCAGGGACAGTTTACAATGAGCAGTTCTTC	CASSLAGTVYNEQFF
TRBV10-3	NA	TRBD2	20	TRBJ2-3	TGTGCCATCAGTGACCGCGGATTTTCCTCCGGGACTACTAGCGGGCGGACGCAGTATTTT	CAISDRGFSSGTTSGRTQYF
TRBV28	NA	NA	14	TRBJ2-3	TGTGCCAGCGGGAGTTGGACTAGCACAGATACGCAGTATTTT	CASGSWTSTDTQYF
TRBV5-4	NA	TRBD2	14	TRBJ2-7	TGTGCCAGCAGCTTTTCGCGGGGGACGGATGAGCAGTACTTC	CASSFSRGTDEQYF
TRBV27	NA	TRBD2	13	TRBJ2-1	TGTGCCAGCAGTCCATCACTAGCGGGGGATATGTTCTTC	CASSPSLAGDMFF
TRBV5-1	NA	TRBD1	14	TRBJ2-7	TGCGCCACCCGACGGGGGACAGGATCCTACGAGCAGTACTTC	CATRRGTGSYEQYF
TRBV2	NA	TRBD1	15	TRBJ1-2	TGTGCCAGCAGCCCGAGGAGGGGACAGGGAAATGGCTACACCTTC	CASSPRRGQGNGYTF
TRBV6-1	NA	TRBD1	18	TRBJ1-3	TGTGCCAGCAGTGCCACCGGGACAGGGGGCCGCTCTGGAAACACCATATATTTT	CASSATGTGGRSGNTIYF
TRBV30	NA	TRBD1	13	TRBJ1-2	TGTGCCTGGAAAGGGACAGGGAAGTATGGCTACACCTTC	CAWKGTGKYGYTF
TRBV1	NA	NA	19	TRBJ2-3	TGCACCAGCAGCCAAGGGGGGCTAGCGGGGGGATTTAGCACAGATACGCAGTATTTT	CTSSQGGLAGGFSTDTQYF
TRBV27	few	TRBD2	16	TRBJ2-4	TGTGCCAGTCAACCGACTAGCGGGGGGGCACGAAACATTCAGTACTTC	CASQPTSGGARNIQYF
TRBV4-3	NA	NA	18	TRBJ2-2	TGCGCCAGCAGCCAAGAGGGACTACCGGGGGCCTACACCGGGGAGCTGTTTTTT	CASSQEGLPGAYTGELFF
TRBV5-1	NA	NA	15	TRBJ1-3	TGCGCCAGCAGCCTGCCGCGTCTGGCTGGAAACACCATATATTTT	CASSLPRLAGNTIYF
TRBV5-1	NA	NA	18	TRBJ1-1	TGCGCCAGCAGCCCCTCGCGGGGACCCTCAACATGGAACACTGAAGCTTTCTTT	CASSPSRGPSTWNTEAFF
TRBV10-2	once	NA	14	TRBJ1-5	TGCGCCAGCGCTAACAGGGCTAGCAATCAGCCCCAGCATTTT	CASANRASNQPQHF
TRBV5-1	NA	NA	15	TRBJ2-5	TGCGCCAGCAGCTCGGGTTGGAGGGGAAAAGAGACCCAGTACTTC	CASSSGWRGKETQYF
TRBV5-1	NA	NA	14	TRBJ1-2	TGCGCCAGCAGCCCGAGGACAGCCCCCTATGGCTACACCTTC	CASSPRTAPYGYTF
TRBV28	NA	NA	13	TRBJ2-3	TGTGCCAGCAGGACATATCTCACAGATACGCAGTATTTT	CASRTYLTDTQYF
TRBV10-3	NA	TRBD1	18	TRBJ1-1	TGTGCCATCAGTGATTTGAGCGGACAGGGGATTCTTGACACTGAAGCTTTCTTT	CAISDLSGQGILDTEAFF
TRBV29-1	NA	NA	12	TRBJ2-2	TGCAGCGTTGAAGTAATTGCCGGGGAGCTGTTTTTT	CSVEVIAGELFF
TRBV18	NA	NA	18	TRBJ1-1	TGTGCCAGCTCACTACCCCGGGAGGACGGCTACATGAACACTGAAGCTTTCTTT	CASSLPREDGYMNTEAFF
TRBV28	NA	NA	17	TRBJ2-1	TGTGCCAGCAGTTTACGGAAACAGGGAAAGATGAACAATGAGCAGTTCTTC	CASSLRKQGKMNNEQFF
TRBV27	NA	TRBD1	16	TRBJ2-1	TGTGCCAGCTCCCTTTCCGGGACAGGGTCCTACAATGAGCAGTTCTTC	CASSLSGTGSYNEQFF
TRBV7-2	NA	NA	15	TRBJ1-2	TGTGCCAGCAGCTCGCGACAGCTCAGATTCTATGGCTACACCTTC	CASSSRQLRFYGYTF
TRBV10-3	NA	TRBD1	12	TRBJ1-2	TGTGCCATTAACAGGGGAGAGGATGGCTACACCTTC	CAINRGEDGYTF
TRBV15	NA	TRBD2	18	TRBJ2-1	TGTGCCACCAGCAGAGGTCCTAGCGGGGGGGCCTCCTACAATGAGCAGTTCTTC	CATSRGPSGGASYNEQFF
TRBV5-4	NA	NA	13	TRBJ1-6	TGTGCCAGCAGCTTGGTTATAAATTCACCCCTCCACTTT	CASSLVINSPLHF
TRBV4-1	NA	TRBD1	17	TRBJ2-1	TGCGCCAGCAGCCAAGATCCCCGCGCGGGACAGGGGTGTGAGCAGTTCTTC	CASSQDPRAGQGCEQFF
TRBV19	NA	TRBD1	17	TRBJ2-3	TGTGCCTCCGCCGGGACAGAGCACTCCACTAGCACAGATACGCAGTATTTT	CASAGTEHSTSTDTQYF
TRBV4-1	NA	NA	15	TRBJ2-7	TGCGCCAGCAGCCAAGCGGCAGGGGCCCCCTACGAGCAGTACTTC	CASSQAAGAPYEQYF
TRBV5-5	NA	NA	14	TRBJ1-2	TGTGCCAGCAGCCGACGGACGGGGAACTATGGCTACACCTTC	CASSRRTGNYGYTF